The present entry profiles one TCR beta chain with its context. The antigen is not known. The sample is drawn from a study of post-analysis software for immune sequencing data. General study results and limits: Higher frequency in patients than in controls was seen for about 5 TRBV segments, with TRBV5-6, TRBV5-1 and TRBV20-1 among them.

This CDR3 is built from 13 residues. Trimming cost V 5 bases and J 7 bases; bases outside gene matches: 5. Germline V lookup: CDR1 PRHDT, CDR2 FYEKMQ (reference sequence). TCR beta cDNA libraries included unique molecular identifiers. TCRdb recomputed calls from the PCR reads with MiXCR, one row per CDR3 protein. Here the sample spans hundreds of thousands of distinct CDR3 sequences, around 64% being singletons. What was sequenced was blood. The clonotype was recovered from a girl aged 2 to 10 with multiple sclerosis. The chain is built from TRBV13 and TRBJ2-1; TRBD2 agrees at 7 bases. As DNA, the CDR3 is TGTGCCAGCAGCCCCAATAGCGGGAATGAGCAGTTCTTC. This sequence encodes CASSPNSGNEQFF.